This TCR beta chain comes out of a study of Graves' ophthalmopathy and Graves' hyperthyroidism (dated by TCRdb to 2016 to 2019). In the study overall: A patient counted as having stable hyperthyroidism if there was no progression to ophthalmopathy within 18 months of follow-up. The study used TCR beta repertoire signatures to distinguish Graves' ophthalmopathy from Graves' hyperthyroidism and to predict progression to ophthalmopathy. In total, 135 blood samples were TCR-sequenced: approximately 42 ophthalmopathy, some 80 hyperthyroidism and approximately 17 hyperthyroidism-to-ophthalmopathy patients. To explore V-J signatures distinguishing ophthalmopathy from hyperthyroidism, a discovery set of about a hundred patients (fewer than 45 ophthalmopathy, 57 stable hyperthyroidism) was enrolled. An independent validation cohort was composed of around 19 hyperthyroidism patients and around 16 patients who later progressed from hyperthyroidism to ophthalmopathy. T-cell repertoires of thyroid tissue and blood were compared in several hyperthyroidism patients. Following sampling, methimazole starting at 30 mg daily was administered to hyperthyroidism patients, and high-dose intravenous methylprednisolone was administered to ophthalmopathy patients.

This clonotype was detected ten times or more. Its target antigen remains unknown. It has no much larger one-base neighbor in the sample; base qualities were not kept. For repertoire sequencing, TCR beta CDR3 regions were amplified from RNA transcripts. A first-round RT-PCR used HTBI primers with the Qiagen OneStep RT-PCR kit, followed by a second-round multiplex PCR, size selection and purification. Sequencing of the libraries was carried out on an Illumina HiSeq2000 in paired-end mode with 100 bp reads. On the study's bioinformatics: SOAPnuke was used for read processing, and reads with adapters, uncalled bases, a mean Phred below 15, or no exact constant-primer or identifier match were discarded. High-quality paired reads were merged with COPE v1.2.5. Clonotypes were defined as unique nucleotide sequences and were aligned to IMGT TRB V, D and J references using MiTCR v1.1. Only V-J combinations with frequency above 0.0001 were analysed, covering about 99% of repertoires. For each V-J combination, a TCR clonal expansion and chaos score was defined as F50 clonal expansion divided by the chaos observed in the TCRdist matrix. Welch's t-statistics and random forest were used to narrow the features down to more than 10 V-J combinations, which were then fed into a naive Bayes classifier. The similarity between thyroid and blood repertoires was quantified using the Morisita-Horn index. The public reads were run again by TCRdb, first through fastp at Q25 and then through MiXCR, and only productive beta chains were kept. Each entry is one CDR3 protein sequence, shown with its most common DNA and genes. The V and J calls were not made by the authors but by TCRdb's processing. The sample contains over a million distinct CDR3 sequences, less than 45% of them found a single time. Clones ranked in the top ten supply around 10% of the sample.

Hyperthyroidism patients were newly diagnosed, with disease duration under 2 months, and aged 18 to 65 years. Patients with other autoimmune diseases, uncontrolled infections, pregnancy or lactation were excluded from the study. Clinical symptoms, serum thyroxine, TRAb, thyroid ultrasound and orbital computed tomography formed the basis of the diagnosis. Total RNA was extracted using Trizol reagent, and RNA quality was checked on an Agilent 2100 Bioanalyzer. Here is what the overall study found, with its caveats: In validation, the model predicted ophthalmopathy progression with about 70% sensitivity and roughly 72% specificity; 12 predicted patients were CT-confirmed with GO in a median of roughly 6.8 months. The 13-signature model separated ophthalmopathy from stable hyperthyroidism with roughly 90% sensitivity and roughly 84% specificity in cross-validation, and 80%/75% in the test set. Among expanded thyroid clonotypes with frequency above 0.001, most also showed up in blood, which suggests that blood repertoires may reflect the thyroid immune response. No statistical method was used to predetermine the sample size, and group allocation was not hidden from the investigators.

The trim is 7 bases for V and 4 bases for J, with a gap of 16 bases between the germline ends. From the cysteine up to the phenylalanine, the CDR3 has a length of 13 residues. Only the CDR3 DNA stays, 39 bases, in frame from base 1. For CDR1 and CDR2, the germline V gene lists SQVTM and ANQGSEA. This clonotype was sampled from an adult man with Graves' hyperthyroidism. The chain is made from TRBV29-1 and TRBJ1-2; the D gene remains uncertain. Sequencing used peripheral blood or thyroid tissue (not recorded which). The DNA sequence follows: TGCAGCGCCCCCAGTCGGTCCACCTATGGCTACACCTTC. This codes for CSAPSRSTYGYTF.